This is a list of T cell receptor beta chains from one sample in a study of CD8 T cells in Susac syndrome. In TCRdb, the immunoSEQ multiplex PCR reads were re-called with MiXCR into one record per CDR3 protein. The data hold 65,000 to 75,000 distinct CDR3 sequences, with 85% to 95% observed a single time. Sequenced input: CD8+ T cells from PBMCs. The receptors shown here come from a human donor in good health. The CDR3 runs from the conserved cysteine through the conserved F or W. Each record gives: J gene, D gene, clone size, V gene, CDR3 DNA, CDR3 protein. D genes are given only for firm matches. Clone size, where shown, is once, few, many, or a class for clones that have expanded.

J: TRBJ2-1; D: TRBD1; size: -; V: TRBV29-1; DNA: TGCAGCGTTGACGGCGGGCAGGGGGCGTTCAATGAGCAGTTCTTC; CDR3: CSVDGGQGAFNEQFF
J: TRBJ2-2; D: -; size: -; V: TRBV6-5; DNA: TGTGCCAGCAGTTACGGGCAGCCGAGGACCGGGGAGCTGTTTTTT; CDR3: CASSYGQPRTGELFF
J: TRBJ2-1; D: -; size: -; V: TRBV7-2; DNA: TGTGCCAGCAGCTCGGGGTACAATGAGCAGTTCTTC; CDR3: CASSSGYNEQFF
J: TRBJ2-3; D: -; size: -; V: TRBV13; DNA: TGTGCCAGCAGCTCGCGCCGGGAGTTCCAGGCTAGCACAGATACGCAGTATTTT; CDR3: CASSSRREFQASTDTQYF
J: TRBJ2-2; D: -; size: -; V: TRBV7-9; DNA: TGTGCCAGCAGCTTAGAAACAGCGAACACCGGGGAGCTGTTTTTT; CDR3: CASSLETANTGELFF
J: TRBJ2-1; D: -; size: -; V: TRBV5-4; DNA: TGTGCCAGCAGCCCCTTGGGCTCCTACAATGAGCAGTTCTTC; CDR3: CASSPLGSYNEQFF
J: TRBJ2-2; D: -; size: -; V: TRBV12-3/TRBV12-4; DNA: TGTGCCAGCAGTCCCTGGGACTACACCGGGGAGCTGTTTTTT; CDR3: CASSPWDYTGELFF
J: TRBJ2-7; D: TRBD2; size: once; V: TRBV27; DNA: TGTGCCAGCAAAGATAGCGGGACCTACGAGCAGTACTTC; CDR3: CASKDSGTYEQYF
J: TRBJ1-2; D: -; size: -; V: TRBV7-9; DNA: TGTGCCAGCAGCCCCGAGGGCGGGAGTTATGGCTACACCTTC; CDR3: CASSPEGGSYGYTF
J: TRBJ2-3; D: -; size: -; V: TRBV7-9; DNA: TGTGCCAGCAGCCAACCGACTAGTGGGGACACAGATACGCAGTATTTT; CDR3: CASSQPTSGDTDTQYF
J: TRBJ1-1; D: -; size: -; V: TRBV13; DNA: TGTGCCAGCAGTTTGACCGGGACATTGTTTACTGAAGCTTTCTTT; CDR3: CASSLTGTLFTEAFF
J: TRBJ1-5; D: -; size: -; V: TRBV7-9; DNA: TGTGCCAGCAGCTTAGAGGGTGGTAATCAGCCCCAGCATTTT; CDR3: CASSLEGGNQPQHF
J: TRBJ1-6; D: -; size: -; V: TRBV9; DNA: TGTGCCAGCAGCCCGTTCCTCGGTTCACCCCTCCACTTT; CDR3: CASSPFLGSPLHF
J: TRBJ1-5; D: -; size: -; V: TRBV4-1; DNA: TGCGCCAGCAGCCATCGGACAGCTAGCAATCAGCCCCAGCATTTT; CDR3: CASSHRTASNQPQHF
J: TRBJ1-5; D: -; size: -; V: TRBV12-3/TRBV12-4; DNA: TGTGCCAGCGGATTCCCCAATCAGCCCCAGCATTTT; CDR3: CASGFPNQPQHF
J: TRBJ2-1; D: -; size: -; V: TRBV7-7; DNA: TGTGCTAGCAGCTTACATCCTAGCAATGAGCAGTTCTTC; CDR3: CASSLHPSNEQFF
J: TRBJ2-1; D: -; size: -; V: TRBV7-9; DNA: TGTGCCAGCAGCTTAGCGATTCCGGGGAATGAGCAGTTCTTC; CDR3: CASSLAIPGNEQFF
J: TRBJ1-2; D: -; size: -; V: TRBV19; DNA: TGTGCCAGTAGTATCCGCCCTAAAGGGGGGTACTATGGCTACACCTTC; CDR3: CASSIRPKGGYYGYTF
J: TRBJ2-5; D: -; size: -; V: TRBV5-4; DNA: TGTGCCAGCAGCTTGGCCGGAGCGTCCGAGACCCAGTACTTC; CDR3: CASSLAGASETQYF
J: TRBJ2-5; D: TRBD1; size: -; V: TRBV2; DNA: TGTGCCAGGGGACAGCAAGAGACCCAGTACTTC; CDR3: CARGQQETQYF
J: TRBJ1-3; D: -; size: -; V: TRBV4-1; DNA: TGCGCCAGCAGCCAAGATCCCGGCCTGACTGGAAACACCATATATTTT; CDR3: CASSQDPGLTGNTIYF
J: TRBJ1-2; D: -; size: -; V: TRBV4-3; DNA: TGCGCCAGCAGCCATGCGTGGGGCGCTGATGGCTACACCTTC; CDR3: CASSHAWGADGYTF
J: TRBJ2-5; D: -; size: -; V: TRBV28; DNA: TGTGCCAGCAGTCCTCTCGGAGTGGAGACCCAGTACTTC; CDR3: CASSPLGVETQYF
J: TRBJ1-5; D: -; size: -; V: TRBV7-8; DNA: TGTGCCAGCAGCTTAGAGACAGATAGCAATCAGCCCCAGCATTTT; CDR3: CASSLETDSNQPQHF
J: TRBJ1-2; D: TRBD1; size: -; V: TRBV4-3; DNA: TGCGCCAGCAGCCCCGACCTCACAGGGGGCACGTCCTATGGCTACACCTTC; CDR3: CASSPDLTGGTSYGYTF
J: TRBJ2-5; D: -; size: -; V: TRBV27; DNA: TGTGCCAGCAGTTTAGGGGGCAGCCTATACCAAGAGACCCAGTACTTC; CDR3: CASSLGGSLYQETQYF
J: TRBJ2-1; D: -; size: -; V: TRBV5-1; DNA: TGCGCCAGCAGCTTAACCCGCAGGGCCAATGAGCAGTTCTTC; CDR3: CASSLTRRANEQFF
J: TRBJ2-2; D: -; size: -; V: TRBV3-1; DNA: TGTGCCAGCACCTGGGGGCGCTCGACCGGGGAGCTGTTTTTT; CDR3: CASTWGRSTGELFF
J: TRBJ2-3; D: -; size: -; V: TRBV12-3/TRBV12-4; DNA: TGTGCCAGCAGAACGGACGGTTCTAGCACAGATACGCAGTATTTT; CDR3: CASRTDGSSTDTQYF